The clone carrying this T cell receptor (beta chain) was seen just once. Patients with a history of autoimmune disease or on systemic immunosuppression were excluded. Looked up from germline, CDR1 is MDHEN and CDR2 is SYDVKM. After removal of 6 bases from V and 5 bases from J, the junction contained 7 bases not matched to a gene. The CDR3 covers 15 residues. Method: immunoSEQ multiplex PCR; TCRdb's copy keeps in-frame clones and lacks some. Counted here are approximately 92,000 clones, roughly 95% occurring once; the ten biggest clones make up about 2%. The data belong to a study of OX40 agonist ivuxolimab in advanced cancers. For the study at large: Patients in dose escalation had liver, melanoma, kidney or head and neck cancers. Partial responses, seen in three patients, involved one hepatocellular carcinoma and two cutaneous melanomas.

This clonotype was sampled from an adult with an advanced solid tumor such as melanoma, head and neck, liver or kidney cancer. Sequences were derived from CD4+ or CD8+ T cells sorted from blood, sampled in a trial of the OX40 agonist ivuxolimab. The chain combines TRBV28 with TRBJ2-3; 11 bases align to TRBD2. Here the CDR3 DNA reads TGTGCCAGCAGGTTTATAGCGGGGGGGCAAGATACGCAGTATTTT. This translates into CASRFIAGGQDTQYF.